The 11 T cell receptor beta chains given below trace back to one sample, sequenced in a study of T-cell memory formation after mild COVID-19 (dated by TCRdb to about 2021). Library construction relied on 5' RACE. This sample was sequenced with an Illumina NovaSeq 6000. The raw public reads went through TCRdb reprocessing: fastp at Q25, MiXCR clone calling, in-frame beta chains kept. A single entry per CDR3 protein holds the most common genes and DNA from its merged rows. The sample includes about 360,000 distinct CDR3 sequences, with over 10% observed a single time. Together, the top ten hold about a fifth of the sample. Material: PBMCs or a T cell subset sorted from them (not recorded which). The source is a man between 18 and 29 years old who had mild COVID-19 (a few samples of this study predate the infection). The sample titles of this study are shuffled in the database, so cell type and time point are left out; the donor was told from shared clones.

The sample holds a few counts of this clonotype. V usage is TRBV18 and J usage is TRBJ2-6; D is ambiguous. CDR1 is KGHSH and CDR2 is LQKENI in the germline V gene. The V end was cut by 4 bases, the J end by 4 bases, with 14 bases between. This CDR3 contains 16 residues. Here the CDR3 DNA reads TGTGCCAGCTCACGGGATCCCGGGCGAGGGGCCAACGTCCTGACTTTC. Amino acids: CASSRDPGRGANVLTF.

This chain joins TRBV2 and TRBJ2-1; D is ambiguous. V was pared by 6 bases and J by 4 bases, with 16 bases between. The germline V gene encodes CDR1 SNHLY and CDR2 FYNNEI. There are 15 residues in the CDR3. The CDR3 nucleotides are TGTGCCAGCAGCTCCTCTGGACGGCGATACAATGAGCAGTTCTTC. Translated, it gives CASSSSGRRYNEQFF.

The chain employs TRBV11-2 and TRBJ2-1; D might be TRBD2 (5 bases). V lost 4 bases and J 6 bases, leaving 16 bases between the germline ends. The CDR3 has 15 residues. The germline gives CDR1 SGHAT, CDR2 FQNNGV. As DNA, the CDR3 is TGTGCCAGCAGCTCCGGGCTACGGGGTATCAATGAGCAGTTCTTC. It translates to CASSSGLRGINEQFF.

This clonotype was counted a few times. The CDR3 DNA is TGTGCCAGCCGAAGACAGGGGGCGAACACCGGGGAGCTGTTTTTT. Translation gives CASRRQGANTGELFF. The genes are TRBV3-1 and TRBJ2-2, with 9 positions matching TRBD1. CDR1 and CDR2 (germline): LGHDT, YNNKEL (reference sequence). This CDR3 has 15 amino acids. V was pared by 8 bases and J by 0 bases, with 4 bases of the junction left unmatched.

The chain combines TRBV5-4 with TRBJ2-3, with D perhaps TRBD1 or TRBD2 (5 bases each). Germline V gives CDR1 SGHNT, CDR2 YYREEE (reference sequence). V was pared by 3 bases and J by 0 bases, with 11 bases between. The CDR3 loop spans 15 amino acids. CDR3 sequence (DNA): TGTGCCAGCAGCTCCGGGACCCCTAGCACAGATACGCAGTATTTT. Protein product: CASSSGTPSTDTQYF.

This clonotype was observed at least ten times. The DNA for the CDR3 is TGCGCCAGCAGCGCGGGCTACGACTATGGCTACACCTTC. Translating gives CASSAGYDYGYTF. The chain carries TRBV5-1 and TRBJ1-2, with D uncertain. Germline CDR1 is SGHRS and CDR2 is YFSETQ. V was trimmed by 4 bases and J by 3 bases, leaving 10 bases between them. The CDR3 is made up of 13 amino acids.

The chain couples TRBV7-9 to TRBJ1-2; D unclear. With 1 base removed from V and 6 bases from J, the gap between germline ends came to 15 bases. CDR3 size: 15 residues. Germline-derived CDR1 and CDR2 are SEHNR and FQNEAQ (reference sequence). CDR3 DNA sequence: TGTGCCAGCAGCTTAGTCGCGGGTGCTCCGCATGGCTACACCTTC. Its protein product is CASSLVAGAPHGYTF.

This clonotype was counted many times. This rearrangement joins TRBV6-1 to TRBJ2-5; D possibly matches TRBD1 or TRBD2 (5 bases each). CDR1 MNHNS and CDR2 SASEGT come from the germline V gene. V lost 6 bases and J lost 4, with 6 bases in between. The CDR3 has 11 amino acids. CDR3 residues: CASRRGETQYF. CDR3 bases: TGTGCCAGCAGGAGGGGAGAGACCCAGTACTTC.

This chain connects TRBV7-6 to TRBJ1-5, with D possibly being TRBD1 (6 bases). Trimming left V 5 bases short and J 5 bases short, with 19 bases between. Germline CDR1 SGHVS, CDR2 FNYEAQ. This CDR3 is built from 16 residues. CDR3 amino acids: CASSDRTDREYQPQHF. DNA for the CDR3: TGTGCCAGCAGCGACAGGACAGACCGGGAATATCAGCCCCAGCATTTT.

This clonotype was detected only a few times. V usage is TRBV4-1 and J usage is TRBJ1-2; D unclear. The germline gives CDR1 MGHRA, CDR2 YSYEKL. This CDR3 has 14 amino acids. V shed 4 bases and J shed 6 bases, with 15 bases lying between them. The CDR3 reads CASSPLNGGHGYTF. CDR3 DNA: TGCGCCAGCAGCCCCCTAAATGGAGGGCATGGCTACACCTTC.

In its sample, this clonotype was seen a few times. This chain uses TRBV7-2 with TRBJ2-1; D is perhaps TRBD1 (5 bases). Trimming shortened V by 1 base and J by 7 bases, and 11 bases separated the two germline ends. The CDR3 loop spans 14 amino acids. Per germline, CDR1 SGHTA and CDR2 FQGNSA. CDR3 protein: CASSLGGRVNEQFF. The DNA for the CDR3 is TGTGCCAGCAGCTTAGGAGGCAGGGTTAATGAGCAGTTCTTC.